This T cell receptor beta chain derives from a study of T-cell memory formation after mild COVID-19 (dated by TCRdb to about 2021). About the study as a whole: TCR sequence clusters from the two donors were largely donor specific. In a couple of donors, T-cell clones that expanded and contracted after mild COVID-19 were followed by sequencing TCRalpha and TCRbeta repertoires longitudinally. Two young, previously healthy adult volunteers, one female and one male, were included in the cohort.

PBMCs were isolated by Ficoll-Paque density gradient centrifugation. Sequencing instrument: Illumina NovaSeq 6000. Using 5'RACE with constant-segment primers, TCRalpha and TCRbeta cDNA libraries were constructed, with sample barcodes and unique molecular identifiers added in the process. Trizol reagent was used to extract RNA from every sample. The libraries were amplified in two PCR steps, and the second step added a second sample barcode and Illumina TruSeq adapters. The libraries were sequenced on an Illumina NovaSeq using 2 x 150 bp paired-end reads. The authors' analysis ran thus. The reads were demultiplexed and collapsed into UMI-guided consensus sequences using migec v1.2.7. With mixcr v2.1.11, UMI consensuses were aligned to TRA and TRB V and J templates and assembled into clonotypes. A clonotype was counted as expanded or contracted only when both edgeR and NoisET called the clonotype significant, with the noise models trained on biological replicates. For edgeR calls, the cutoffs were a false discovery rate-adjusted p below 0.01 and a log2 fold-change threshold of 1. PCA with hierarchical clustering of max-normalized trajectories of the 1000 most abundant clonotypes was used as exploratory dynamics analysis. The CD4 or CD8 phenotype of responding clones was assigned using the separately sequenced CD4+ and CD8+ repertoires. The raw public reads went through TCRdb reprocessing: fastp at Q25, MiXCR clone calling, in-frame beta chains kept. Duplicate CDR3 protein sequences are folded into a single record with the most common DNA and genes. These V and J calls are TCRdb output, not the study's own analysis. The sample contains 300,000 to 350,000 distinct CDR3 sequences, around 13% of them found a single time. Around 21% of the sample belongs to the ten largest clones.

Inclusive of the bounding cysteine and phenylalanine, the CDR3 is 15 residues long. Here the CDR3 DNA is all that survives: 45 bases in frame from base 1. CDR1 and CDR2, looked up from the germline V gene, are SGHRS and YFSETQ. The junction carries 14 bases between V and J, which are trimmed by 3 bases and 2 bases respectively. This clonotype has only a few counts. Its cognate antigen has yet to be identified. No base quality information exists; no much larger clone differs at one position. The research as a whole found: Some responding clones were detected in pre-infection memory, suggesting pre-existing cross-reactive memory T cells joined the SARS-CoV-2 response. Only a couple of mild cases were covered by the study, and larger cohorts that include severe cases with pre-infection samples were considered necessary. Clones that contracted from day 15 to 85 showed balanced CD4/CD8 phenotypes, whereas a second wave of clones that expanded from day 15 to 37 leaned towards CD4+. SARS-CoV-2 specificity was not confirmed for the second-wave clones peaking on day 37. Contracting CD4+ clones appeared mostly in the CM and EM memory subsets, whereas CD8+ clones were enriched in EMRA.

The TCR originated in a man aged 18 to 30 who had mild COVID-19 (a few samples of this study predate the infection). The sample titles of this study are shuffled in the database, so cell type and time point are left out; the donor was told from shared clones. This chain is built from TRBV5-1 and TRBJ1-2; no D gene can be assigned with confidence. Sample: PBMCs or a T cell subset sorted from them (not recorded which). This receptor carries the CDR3 CASSSLPGANYGYTF. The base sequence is TGCGCCAGCAGCTCTCTCCCAGGCGCCAACTATGGCTACACCTTC.